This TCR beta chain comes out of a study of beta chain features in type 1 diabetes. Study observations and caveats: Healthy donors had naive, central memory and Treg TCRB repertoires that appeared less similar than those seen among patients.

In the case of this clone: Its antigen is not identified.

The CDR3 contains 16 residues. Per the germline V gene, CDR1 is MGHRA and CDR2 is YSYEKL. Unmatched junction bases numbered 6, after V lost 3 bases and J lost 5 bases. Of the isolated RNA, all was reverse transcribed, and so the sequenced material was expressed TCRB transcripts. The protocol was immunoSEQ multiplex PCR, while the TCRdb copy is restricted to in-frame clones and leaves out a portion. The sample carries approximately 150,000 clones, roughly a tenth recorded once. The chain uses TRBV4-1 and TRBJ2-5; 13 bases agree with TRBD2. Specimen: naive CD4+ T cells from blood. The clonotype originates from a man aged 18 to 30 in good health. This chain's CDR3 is CASSQGGLAGFETQYF. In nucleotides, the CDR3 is TGCGCCAGCAGCCAGGGGGGACTAGCGGGGTTCGAGACCCAGTACTTC.